This TCR beta chain was recorded in a study of CD8 T cells in ankylosing spondylitis. Researchers built TCR beta libraries using quantitative 5'-RACE with molecular barcodes. One entry per CDR3 protein, called by TCRdb with MiXCR from the 5' RACE reads. Here the sample spans about 220,000 distinct CDR3 sequences, just under 7.5% being singletons. Note on this clonotype: Antigen unknown.

The study's findings and limits: A number of the motif variants had already been described in reactive arthritis synovial fluid and blood. One TCR beta motif, made up of eight or nine highly homologous variants, appeared characteristic of ankylosing spondylitis blood. Clones linked to disease were reported to show significant enrichment in matched ankylosing spondylitis synovial fluid.

The material sequenced was blood, either unsorted or a sorted T cell fraction (not recorded which). The TCR was taken from a male donor with ankylosing spondylitis.

The CDR3 reads CASSESGTGREAFF. CDR3 DNA sequence: TGTGCCAGCAGCGAGTCCGGGACAGGGAGAGAAGCTTTCTTT. The rearrangement uses TRBV9 and TRBJ1-1; TRBD1 aligns across 9 bases. The trim removed 3 bases at V and 8 bases at J, leaving 8 bases unmatched. From germline, CDR1 is SGDLS and CDR2 YYNGEE. This CDR3 comprises 14 residues.